The 5 T cell receptor beta chains below were found in one sample sequenced in a study of OX40 agonist ivuxolimab in advanced cancers. TCRdb's copy holds only in-frame clones and misses some; the assay was immunoSEQ multiplex PCR. This table holds tens of thousands of clones, roughly nine tenths found once. The material was CD4+ or CD8+ T cells sorted from blood, obtained in a trial of the OX40 agonist ivuxolimab. The origin of the receptors is an adult with an advanced solid tumor such as melanoma, head and neck, liver or kidney cancer.

The chain uses TRBV6-5 and TRBJ2-7; no clear D gene. Looked up from germline, CDR1 is MNHEY and CDR2 is SVGAGI. Trimming shortened V by 0 bases and J by 2 bases, and 8 bases separated the two germline ends. This CDR3 comprises 14 residues. The CDR3 sequence is CASSYSEQPYEQYF. In DNA, the CDR3 is TGTGCCAGCAGTTACTCGGAACAGCCCTACGAGCAGTACTTC.

J is TRBJ1-1 and V is TRBV4-1; TRBD1 matches at 8 bases. Germline V gene lookup returns CDR1 MGHRA and CDR2 YSYEKL. The CDR3 runs 16 residues. The junction had 5 bases not matched to a gene; V was cut back by 0 bases and J by 2 bases. The CDR3 nucleotides are TGCGCCAGCAGCCAAGAGGACAGGGCCTTCAACACTGAAGCTTTCTTT. The encoded protein is CASSQEDRAFNTEAFF.

The CDR3 is CASSLGEQGRFYNEQFF. The CDR3 DNA follows: TGTGCCAGCAGCCTAGGGGAACAGGGGAGGTTTTACAATGAGCAGTTCTTC. V usage is TRBV5-4 and J usage is TRBJ2-1; tentatively, D is TRBD1 (7 bases). Germline CDR1 reads SGHNT; CDR2 reads YYREEE (reference sequence). The CDR3 length is 17 residues. V lost 4 bases and J 4 bases, leaving 21 bases between the germline ends.

The chain combines TRBV27 with TRBJ2-7; no clear D. Trimming took off 4 bases at V and 4 bases at J, with 14 bases between the two ends. Germline V gene data show CDR1 as MNHEY and CDR2 as SMNVEV (reference sequence). There are 14 residues in the CDR3. The CDR3 sequence: CASSSYLDVYEQYF. The CDR3 nucleotides are TGTGCCAGCAGTTCTTATCTAGACGTTTACGAGCAGTACTTC.

The J gene is TRBJ1-4, the V gene TRBV7-2, with TRBD1 matching 11 bases. CDR1 is SGHTA and CDR2 is FQGNSA in the germline V gene. The ends lost 5 bases at V and 3 bases at J; junction bases unmatched: 11. This CDR3 is built from 18 residues. Here the CDR3 reads CASSPNSGQGGSNEKLFF. The CDR3 DNA sequence: TGTGCCAGCAGCCCCAACTCGGGACAGGGGGGTTCTAATGAAAAACTGTTTTTT.